One sample yielded the 15 T cell receptor beta chains listed below, sequenced in a study of CD8 T cells in ankylosing spondylitis. Using its own MiXCR run on the 5' RACE reads, TCRdb lists one record per CDR3 protein. The sample contains 200,000 to 300,000 distinct CDR3 sequences, roughly a quarter of which appear only once. The material sequenced was blood, either unsorted or a sorted T cell fraction (not recorded which). Every receptor here comes from a male donor with ankylosing spondylitis or in good health (not recorded which).

In this sample, this clonotype turned up a few times. The rearrangement uses TRBV29-1 and TRBJ1-1; possibly TRBD1 for D (5 bases). This CDR3 spans 14 amino acids. Germline lookup yields CDR1 SQVTM and CDR2 ANQGSEA. V lost 6 bases and J 2 bases, leaving 16 bases between the germline ends. Written as DNA, the CDR3 is TGCAGCGTCGGGGGGGTTTACAGCAACACTGAAGCTTTCTTT. The encoded protein is CSVGGVYSNTEAFF.

This clonotype occurred many times. The chain carries TRBV27 and TRBJ2-7, with D maybe TRBD1 (6 bases). CDR1 MNHEY and CDR2 SMNVEV come from the germline V gene (reference sequence). With 0 bases removed from V and 3 bases from J, the gap between germline ends came to 12 bases. The CDR3 runs 15 residues. The CDR3 DNA sequence: TGTGCCAGCAGTTTATCGTTTACAGGGATCTACGAGCAGTACTTC. It yields the protein CASSLSFTGIYEQYF.

The J gene is TRBJ2-5, the V gene TRBV6-1; possibly TRBD1 or TRBD2 for D (6 bases each). This CDR3 spans 14 amino acids. The germline gives CDR1 MNHNS, CDR2 SASEGT. V was trimmed by 6 bases and J by 5 bases, leaving 16 bases between them. CDR3 sequence: CASSPSKGGETQYF. CDR3 coding DNA: TGTGCCAGCAGCCCTAGCAAAGGGGGGGAGACCCAGTACTTC.

The chain uses TRBV29-1 and TRBJ2-3, with TRBD2 matching over 14 bases. The V segment lost 6 bases and the J segment 2 bases; nucleotides outside the gene matches: 7. The CDR3 consists of 16 residues. Germline V gives CDR1 SQVTM, CDR2 ANQGSEA. The CDR3 loop reads CSVSGTSGGDTDTQYF. The DNA of the CDR3 is TGCAGCGTCTCCGGGACTAGCGGGGGAGACACAGATACGCAGTATTTT.

In its sample, this clonotype was seen many times. The V gene is TRBV10-3, the J gene TRBJ1-1, with 7 positions matching TRBD1. CDR1 is ENHRY, CDR2 SYGVKD, per germline. The CDR3 sequence is 14 residues long. V lost 10 bases and J lost 1; bases outside the gene matches: 9. CDR3 coding DNA: TGTGCCACCGTTACACAGGGGAAGAACACTGAAGCTTTCTTT. Translating it yields CATVTQGKNTEAFF.

The chain is built from TRBV20-1 and TRBJ2-1, with D possibly TRBD2 on 6 matching bases. Germline V gene sequence: CDR1 DFQATT, CDR2 SNEGSKA (reference sequence). V lost 6 bases, J lost 5 bases, and 17 bases lay in between. The CDR3 totals 14 residues. The CDR3 loop reads CSAEASVWHNEQFF. The CDR3 coding sequence is TGCAGTGCAGAAGCTAGCGTATGGCACAATGAGCAGTTCTTC.

Many counts were recorded for this clonotype. This chain links TRBV6-1 with TRBJ2-6; possibly TRBD2 for D (5 bases). The CDR3 spans 15 residues. V was pared by 6 bases and J by 1 base, with 10 bases between. Germline CDR1 and CDR2: MNHNS and SASEGT. Here the CDR3 reads CASSTRGSGANVLTF. CDR3 in DNA: TGTGCCAGCAGCACCCGGGGTTCTGGGGCCAACGTCCTGACTTTC.

This clonotype came up many times. The chain is built from TRBV5-1 and TRBJ2-3, with a tentative D call TRBD2 (6 bases). This CDR3 contains 17 residues. Germline assignment: CDR1 SGHRS and CDR2 YFSETQ. The V gene lost 1 base and the J gene lost 0 bases, with 15 bases spanning the gap. CDR3 coding DNA: TGCGCCAGCAGCTTGACCCCCAGACTAGACAGCACAGATACGCAGTATTTT. Translated, it gives CASSLTPRLDSTDTQYF.

The J gene is TRBJ2-5, the V gene TRBV12-3 or TRBV12-4; 9 bases agree with TRBD1. The CDR3 runs 15 residues. V gave up 6 bases and J gave up 5 bases; unmatched junction bases: 10. In nucleotides, the CDR3 is TGTGCCAGCAGGGGGGGACAGGGAAGCGAGGAGACCCAGTACTTC. Encoded protein: CASRGGQGSEETQYF.

This clonotype was counted a few times. The rearrangement uses TRBV11-3 and TRBJ2-1, with a tentative D call TRBD1 (5 bases). V was shortened by 5 bases and J by 0 bases, with 11 bases between the two germline ends. Germline loops: CDR1 SGHNT, CDR2 YENEEA. This CDR3 contains 15 residues. The CDR3 here is CASSKGPSSYNEQFF. The DNA of the CDR3 is TGTGCCAGCAGCAAGGGGCCTAGCTCCTACAATGAGCAGTTCTTC.

The CDR3 is CSATGLGPGGPRPDTQYF. CDR3 in DNA: TGCAGTGCTACTGGGCTGGGTCCGGGGGGACCACGGCCAGATACGCAGTATTTT. V and J are TRBV20-1 and TRBJ2-3; TRBD2 agrees at 7 bases. Trimming at V came to 4 bases and at J to 4 bases, leaving 20 bases not matched to a gene. This CDR3 region has 18 residues. Germline V gene data show CDR1 as DFQATT and CDR2 as SNEGSKA (reference sequence).

This clonotype has a count of ten or more. The chain uses TRBV29-1 and TRBJ2-6; D tentatively reads TRBD1 or TRBD2 (6 bases each). The ends were cut back, 7 bases at V and 0 bases at J, with 7 bases in the middle. Germline values: CDR1 SQVTM, CDR2 ANQGSEA. The CDR3 runs to 13 residues. The CDR3 protein is CSAGASGANVLTF. The CDR3 DNA follows: TGCAGCGCGGGGGCCTCTGGGGCCAACGTCCTGACTTTC. Supplemented by reference TRBV29-1 and TRBJ2-6, the full variable domain reads SAVISQKPSRDICQRGTSLTIQCQVDSQVTMMFWYRQQPGQSLTLIATANQGSEATYESGFVIDKFPISRPNLTFSTLTVSNMSPEDSSIYLCSAGASGANVLTFGAGSRLTVL.

The sample holds many counts of this clonotype. The rearrangement uses TRBV29-1 and TRBJ2-1; D remains unclear. Looked up from germline, CDR1 is SQVTM and CDR2 is ANQGSEA. Trimming pared 7 bases from V and 0 bases from J, leaving 13 bases between. This CDR3 has 14 residues. In DNA form, the CDR3 reads TGCAGCGCCATGGGCGGCAGCTCCTACAATGAGCAGTTCTTC. It yields the protein CSAMGGSSYNEQFF.

This clonotype came up a few times. This chain connects TRBV20-1 to TRBJ1-5, with D possibly matching TRBD1 (6 bases). The CDR3 consists of 17 residues. CDR1 is DFQATT and CDR2 is SNEGSKA in the germline V gene (reference sequence). The V and J ends lost 3 bases and 1 base respectively, with 19 bases between them. The CDR3 DNA follows: TGCAGTGCTAGCGACCACAGGGAGGGCAAAAGCAATCAGCCCCAGCATTTT. Amino acids: CSASDHREGKSNQPQHF.

Many counts were recorded for this clonotype. The rearrangement joins TRBV20-1 to TRBJ2-5; 10 bases align to TRBD1. Germline V gene sequence: CDR1 DFQATT, CDR2 SNEGSKA (reference sequence). The CDR3 is made up of 14 amino acids. V was pared by 6 bases and J by 4 bases, with 8 bases of the junction left unmatched. The CDR3 is CSALDRGLGETQYF. The CDR3 nucleotides are TGCAGTGCCTTAGACAGGGGGCTAGGAGAGACCCAGTACTTC.